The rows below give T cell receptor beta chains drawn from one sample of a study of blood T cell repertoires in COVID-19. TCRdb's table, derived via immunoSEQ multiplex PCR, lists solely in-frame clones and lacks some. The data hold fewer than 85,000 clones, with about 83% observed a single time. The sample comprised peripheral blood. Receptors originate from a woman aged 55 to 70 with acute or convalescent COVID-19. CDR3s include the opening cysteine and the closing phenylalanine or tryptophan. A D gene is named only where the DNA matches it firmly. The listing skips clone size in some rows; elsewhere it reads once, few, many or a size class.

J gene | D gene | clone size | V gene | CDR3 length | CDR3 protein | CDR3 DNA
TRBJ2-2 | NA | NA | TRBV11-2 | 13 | CASSPPRAGELFF | TGTGCCAGCAGCCCGCCCCGAGCCGGGGAGCTGTTTTTT
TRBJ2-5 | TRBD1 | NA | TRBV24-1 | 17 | CATSDSRTPGGQETQYF | TGTGCCACCAGTGATTCTCGGACCCCAGGGGGACAAGAGACCCAGTACTTC
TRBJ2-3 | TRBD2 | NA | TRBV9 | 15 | CASSVETSEADTQYF | TGTGCCAGCAGCGTAGAGACTAGCGAAGCAGATACGCAGTATTTT
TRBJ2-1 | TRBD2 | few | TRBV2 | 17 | CAGARRGGRSSYNEQFF | TGTGCCGGGGCACGGCGGGGGGGCCGGAGCTCCTACAATGAGCAGTTCTTC
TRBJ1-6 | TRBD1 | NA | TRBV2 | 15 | CASEVGTGVNSPLHF | TGTGCCAGCGAGGTCGGGACAGGGGTTAATTCACCCCTCCACTTT
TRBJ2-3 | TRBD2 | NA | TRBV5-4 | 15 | CASSRTSGGPDTQYF | TGTGCCAGCAGCCGCACTAGCGGGGGGCCAGATACGCAGTATTTT
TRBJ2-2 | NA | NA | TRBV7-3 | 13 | CASSFRDTGELFF | TGTGCCAGCAGCTTCCGGGACACCGGGGAGCTGTTTTTT
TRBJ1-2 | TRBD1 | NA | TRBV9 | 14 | CASSSGQGEYGYTF | TGTGCCAGCAGCTCGGGACAGGGGGAATATGGCTACACCTTC
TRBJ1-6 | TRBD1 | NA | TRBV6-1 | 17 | CASSDQTGDTYNSPLHF | TGTGCCAGCAGTGATCAGACAGGGGACACGTATAATTCACCCCTCCACTTT
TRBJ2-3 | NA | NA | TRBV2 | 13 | CASSGQSTDTQYF | TGTGCCAGCAGTGGGCAGAGCACAGATACGCAGTATTTT
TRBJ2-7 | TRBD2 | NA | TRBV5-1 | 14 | CASSTSGGAYEQYF | TGCGCCAGTTCTACTAGCGGGGGAGCCTACGAGCAGTACTTC
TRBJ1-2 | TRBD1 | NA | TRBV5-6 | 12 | CASEGTGGGYTF | TGTGCCAGCGAAGGGACAGGGGGAGGCTACACCTTC
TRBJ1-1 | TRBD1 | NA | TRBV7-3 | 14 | CASSLWQGDGEAFF | TGTGCCAGCAGCTTATGGCAGGGGGATGGTGAAGCTTTCTTT
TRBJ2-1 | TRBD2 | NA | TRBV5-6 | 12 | CASSLPSGEQFF | TGTGCCAGCAGCTTGCCTAGCGGGGAGCAGTTCTTC
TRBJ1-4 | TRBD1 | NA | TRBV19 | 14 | CASSDRGTNEKLFF | TGTGCCAGTAGTGACAGGGGAACTAATGAAAAACTGTTTTTT
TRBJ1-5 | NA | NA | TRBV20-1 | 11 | CSARDPRSQHF | TGCAGTGCTAGAGATCCCAGGTCCCAGCATTTT
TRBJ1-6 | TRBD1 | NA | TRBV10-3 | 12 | CAMGQGNSPLHF | TGTGCCATGGGACAGGGGAATTCACCCCTCCACTTT
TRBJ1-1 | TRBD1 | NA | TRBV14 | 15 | CASSRTGDGSTEAFF | TGTGCCAGCAGCCGTACAGGGGATGGTTCCACCGAAGCTTTCTTT
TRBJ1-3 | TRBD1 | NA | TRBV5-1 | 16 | CASSSTGVYSGNTIYF | TGCGCCAGCAGCTCTACAGGGGTTTACTCTGGAAACACCATATATTTT
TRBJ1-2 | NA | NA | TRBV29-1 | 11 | CSVDTGYGYTF | TGCAGCGTGGATACAGGCTATGGCTACACCTTC
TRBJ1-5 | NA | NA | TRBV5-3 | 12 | CARRIRDQPQHF | TGTGCCAGAAGAATCCGCGATCAGCCCCAGCATTTT
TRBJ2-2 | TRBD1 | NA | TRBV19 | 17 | CASSRLGTGANTGELFF | TGTGCCAGTTCGAGACTTGGGACAGGGGCGAACACCGGGGAGCTGTTTTTT
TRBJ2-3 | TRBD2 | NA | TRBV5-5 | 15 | CASSWTSGFTDTQYF | TGTGCCAGCAGCTGGACTAGCGGATTCACAGATACGCAGTATTTT
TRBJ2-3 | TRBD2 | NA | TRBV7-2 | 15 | CASSLRASGEYTQYF | TGTGCCAGCAGCTTAAGGGCTAGCGGGGAGTATACGCAGTATTTT
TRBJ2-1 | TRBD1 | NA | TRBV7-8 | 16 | CASSTWTGGSYNEQFF | TGTGCCAGCAGCACTTGGACAGGGGGCTCCTACAATGAGCAGTTCTTC
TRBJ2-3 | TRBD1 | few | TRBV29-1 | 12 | CSVEEGADTQYF | TGCAGCGTGGAAGAGGGGGCGGATACGCAGTATTTT
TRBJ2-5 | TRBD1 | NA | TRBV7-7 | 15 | CASSLGDRFQGAQYF | TGTGCCAGCAGCTTAGGGGACAGGTTCCAAGGGGCCCAGTACTTC
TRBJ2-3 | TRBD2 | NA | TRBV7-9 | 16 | CASNSPGTSGTDTQYF | TGTGCCAGCAACTCCCCTGGCACTAGCGGCACAGATACGCAGTATTTT
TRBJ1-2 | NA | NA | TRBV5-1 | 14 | CASSISGSNYGYTF | TGCGCCAGCAGCATTTCAGGGTCTAACTATGGCTACACCTTC
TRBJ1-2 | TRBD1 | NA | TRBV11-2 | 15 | CASSLAQTGAYGYTF | TGTGCCAGCAGCTTAGCGCAGACAGGGGCCTATGGCTACACCTTC
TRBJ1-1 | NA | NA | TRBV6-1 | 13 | CASSEGAGAEAFF | TGTGCCAGCAGTGAAGGTGCGGGGGCTGAAGCTTTCTTT
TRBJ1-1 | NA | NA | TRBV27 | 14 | CASSLSGTPTEAFF | TGTGCCAGCAGTTTATCCGGGACACCAACTGAAGCTTTCTTT
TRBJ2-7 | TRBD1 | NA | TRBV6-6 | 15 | CASSYRDRDSYEQYF | TGTGCCAGCAGTTACCGGGACAGGGATTCTTACGAGCAGTACTTC
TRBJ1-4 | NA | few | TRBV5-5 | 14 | CASSLRWANEKLFF | TGTGCCAGCAGCTTGAGGTGGGCAAATGAAAAACTGTTTTTT
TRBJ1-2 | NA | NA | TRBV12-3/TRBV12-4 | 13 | CASRRGGRRIYTF | TGTGCCAGCAGGAGGGGAGGAAGGAGGATCTACACCTTC
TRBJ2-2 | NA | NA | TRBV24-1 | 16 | CATSDLRQGNTGELFF | TGTGCCACCAGTGATTTGAGGCAGGGAAACACCGGGGAGCTGTTTTTT
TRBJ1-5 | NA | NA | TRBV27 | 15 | CASSSDGLRNQPQHF | TGTGCCAGCAGTTCGGACGGACTCCGGAATCAGCCCCAGCATTTT
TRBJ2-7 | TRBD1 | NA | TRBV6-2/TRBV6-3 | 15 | CASSSPGQGPYEQYF | TGTGCCAGCAGTTCCCCGGGACAGGGGCCCTACGAGCAGTACTTC
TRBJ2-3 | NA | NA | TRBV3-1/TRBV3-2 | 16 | CASSSLTTGNTDTQYF | TGTGCCAGCAGCTCTCTGACTACTGGAAACACAGATACGCAGTATTTT
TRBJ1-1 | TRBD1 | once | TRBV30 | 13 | CAWDRGPDTEAFF | TGTGCCTGGGACAGGGGTCCGGACACTGAAGCTTTCTTT
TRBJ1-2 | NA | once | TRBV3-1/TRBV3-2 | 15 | CASSQVAVGNYGYTF | TGTGCCAGCAGCCAAGTAGCGGTTGGAAACTATGGCTACACCTTC
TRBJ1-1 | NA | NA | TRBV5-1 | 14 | CASSLDGMDTEAFF | TGCGCCAGCAGCTTGGACGGGATGGACACTGAAGCTTTCTTT